The clone carrying this T cell receptor beta chain has a single count. Its antigen remains unidentified. This sample stems from a study of cytomegalovirus exposure and HLA in healthy donors. At the level of the study: Falling in the Caucasian-associated ancestry cluster were less than 85% of about 400 genotyped donors.

In the PCR, 60 Vbeta and 13 Jbeta primers were used. Clones were read by immunoSEQ multiplex PCR, and TCRdb kept only the in-frame ones, dropping some. In the table there are 150,000 to 200,000 clones, about four fifths of which are singletons. General study findings and limits: In a later analysis, HLA-associated beta chains showed higher expansion and lower generation probabilities than comparable chains. The CMV antigen specificity of a few CMV-associated chains was confirmed through in vitro analysis.

From germline, CDR1 is MNHEY and CDR2 SVGAGI. V dropped 5 bases and J dropped 2; count of bases not matched to a gene: 3. The CDR3 sequence is 14 residues long. The chain carries TRBV6-5 and TRBJ1-1, with 9 nucleotides matching TRBD1. Sequencing was carried out using PBMCs. The TCR originated in a male donor in good health and CMV-seropositive. The DNA of the CDR3 is TGTGCCAGCAGTGTGGGACAGGGTAACACTGAAGCTTTCTTT. Amino acid sequence: CASSVGQGNTEAFF.